This is a list of T cell receptor beta chains from one sample in a study of shared clonotypes between healthy human individuals. TCRdb's table, derived via immunoSEQ multiplex PCR, lists solely in-frame clones and lacks some. The data contain more than 550,000 clones, about nine tenths of them seen just once; the ten biggest clones take up 34%. The specimen sequenced was memory CD8+ T cells from PBMCs. The receptors come from a man younger than 35 in good health. Some clones in this sample may be carry-over from other donors' samples. Each CDR3 is given with its conserved first and last residue. The order of the fields is D gene, clone size, J gene, V gene, CDR3 DNA, CDR3 protein. The D gene is left open where the match is weak. Clone size, where shown, is once, few, many, or a class for clones that have expanded.

>.|.|TRBJ2-5|TRBV7-3
TGTGCCAGCAGCTTAATGGGAGGATTAGAGACCCAGTACTTC
CASSLMGGLETQYF
>TRBD2|.|TRBJ2-7|TRBV11-2
TGTGCCAGCAGCAACCGGGAGGGTTTACGGTCCGAGCAGTACTTC
CASSNREGLRSEQYF
>.|.|TRBJ1-4|TRBV7-8
TGTGCCAGCAGCTTAGCGCCACCCGGAGTAGAAAAACTGTTTTTT
CASSLAPPGVEKLFF
>TRBD2|.|TRBJ2-1|TRBV29-1
TGCAGCGTTGACGGAGACGGACTAGCGGGAACCTACAATGAGCAGTTCTTC
CSVDGDGLAGTYNEQFF
>TRBD2|.|TRBJ2-2|TRBV27
TGTGCCAGCAGTTTATCGGCGGGGGGAGGATGGACCGGGGAGCTGTTTTTT
CASSLSAGGGWTGELFF
>TRBD1|.|TRBJ1-2|TRBV10-3
TGTGCCATCAGTGACCCCGACAGGGTTTTGTGGGGCTACACCTTC
CAISDPDRVLWGYTF
>.|.|TRBJ2-7|TRBV11-2
TGTGCCAGCAGCTTGGTGCTCGAGGGCTACTACGAGCAGTACTTC
CASSLVLEGYYEQYF
>.|.|TRBJ2-3|TRBV29-1
TGCAGCGTTTTAGCGTTCGGCACAGATACGCAGTATTTT
CSVLAFGTDTQYF
>TRBD2|.|TRBJ2-7|TRBV7-9
TGTGCCAGCAGCCCTTCCGGGACTAGCGGGAGGGTTAGGGGCGAGCAGTACTTC
CASSPSGTSGRVRGEQYF
>.|.|TRBJ2-5|TRBV7-6
TGTGCCAGCAGCTACGGGCCCCGCGACACCCAGTACTTC
CASSYGPRDTQYF
>TRBD2|.|TRBJ2-7|TRBV6-6
TGTGCCAGCAGTTACTCGACTAACCGGGGGGGCTACGAGCAGTACTTC
CASSYSTNRGGYEQYF
>.|once|TRBJ1-2|TRBV11-2
TGTGCCAGCAGCTTAGCCAACACAGGGTTCTACTATGGCTACACCTTC
CASSLANTGFYYGYTF
>.|once|TRBJ2-5|TRBV9
TGTGCCAGCAGCGTAGGGACTCCCGGGGAGACCCAGTACTTC
CASSVGTPGETQYF
>TRBD2|.|TRBJ2-1|TRBV18
TGTGCCAGCTCACCGCCCCAGCGGGGTCATGAGCAGTTCTTC
CASSPPQRGHEQFF
>TRBD2|.|TRBJ2-1|TRBV27
TGTGCCAGCAGTTCCCTAGCGGTTCGATACAATGAGCAGTTCTTC
CASSSLAVRYNEQFF
>.|.|TRBJ1-3|TRBV5-4
TGTGCCAGCAGCTCATCCAGCACAGTCATCTCTGGAAACACCATATATTTT
CASSSSSTVISGNTIYF
>.|.|TRBJ2-1|TRBV27
TGTGCCAGCAGTTTAATGCAGGGAGTCTACAATGAGCAGTTCTTC
CASSLMQGVYNEQFF
>TRBD1|.|TRBJ1-1|TRBV4-1
TGCGCCAGCAGCCAACAGGGACAGGGGGCGGAAGCTTTCTTT
CASSQQGQGAEAFF
>TRBD1|.|TRBJ1-4|TRBV29-1
TGCAGCGCGAATACAGGGGGATGGACTAATGAAAAACTGTTTTTT
CSANTGGWTNEKLFF
>.|.|TRBJ2-3|TRBV9
TGTGCCAGCAGCGCGGGCGGGCTCACAGATACGCAGTATTTT
CASSAGGLTDTQYF
>.|.|TRBJ2-1|TRBV9
TGTGCCAGCAGCGTAGTATCCAGCGGGCTCTACAATGAGCAGTTCTTC
CASSVVSSGLYNEQFF
>.|.|TRBJ2-4|TRBV4-1
TGCGCCAGCAGCCACCTCGGATTGAGGGTAAACATTCAGTACTTC
CASSHLGLRVNIQYF
>.|once|TRBJ2-1|TRBV27
TGTGCCAGCAGCCTTGGGATTTACAATGAGCAGTTCTTC
CASSLGIYNEQFF
>TRBD2|.|TRBJ2-7|TRBV5-5
TGTGCCAGCAGCTTTAGCGGGAGAACCTACGAGCAGTACTTC
CASSFSGRTYEQYF
>TRBD2|.|TRBJ2-3|TRBV28
TGTGCCAGCAAACTATATAGCGGGAAAACAGATACGCAGTATTTT
CASKLYSGKTDTQYF
>.|.|TRBJ2-1|TRBV4-1
TGCGCCAGCAGCCAACTGTTCCTAGGATCCTACAATGAGCAGTTCTTC
CASSQLFLGSYNEQFF